The sequence of this T cell receptor (beta chain) was determined in a study of blood T cell repertoires in COVID-19. Looking at the study overall: Nucleic acid was either cDNA or gDNA, and it came from T cells, B-cell-depleted T cells, or PBMCs.

Enrollment of patients from Seattle took place during active infection, with longitudinal follow-up. In the authors' methods: Reference gene primer amplification yielded estimated nucleated cell counts. Assay used: immunoSEQ multiplex PCR; TCRdb lists only in-frame clones, some missing. Clone size and the V and J calls come from that table; the DNA yielded D and trimming. Among 250,000 to 400,000 clones listed, around 88% were seen once. Sequencing was performed on peripheral blood. This TCR came from a woman in her 30s with COVID-19, enrolled during active disease.

The CDR3 reads CASSPGTNLYNEQFF. The DNA of the CDR3 is TGTGCCAGCAGCCCCGGGACTAACCTCTACAATGAGCAGTTCTTC. The rearrangement links TRBV7-3 to TRBJ2-1, with TRBD2 identical over 7 bases. With V trimmed by 5 bases and J by 3 bases, 7 bases remained unmatched. This CDR3 has 15 residues. Per the germline V gene, CDR1 is SGHTA and CDR2 is FQGTGA.